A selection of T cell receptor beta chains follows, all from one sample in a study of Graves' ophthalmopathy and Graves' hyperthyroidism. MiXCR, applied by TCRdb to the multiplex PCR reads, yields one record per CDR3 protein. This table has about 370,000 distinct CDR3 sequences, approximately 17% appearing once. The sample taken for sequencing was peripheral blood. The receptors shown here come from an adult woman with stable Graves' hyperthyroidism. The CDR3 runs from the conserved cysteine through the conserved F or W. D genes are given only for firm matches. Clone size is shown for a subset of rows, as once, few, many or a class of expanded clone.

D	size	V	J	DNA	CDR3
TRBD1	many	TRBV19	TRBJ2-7	TGTGCCAGTAGTATCCCGGGACAGGGGACCTACGAGCAGTACTTC	CASSIPGQGTYEQYF
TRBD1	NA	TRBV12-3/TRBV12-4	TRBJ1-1	TGTGCCAGCAGTCGGACAGGGTTGGCCACTGAAGCTTTCTTT	CASSRTGLATEAFF
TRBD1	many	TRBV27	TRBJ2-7	TGTGCCGGCAGTTTATCGCCAGGACAGGGCCTCTACGAGCAGTACTTC	CAGSLSPGQGLYEQYF
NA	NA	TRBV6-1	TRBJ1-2	TGTGCCAGCAGTCGCGGGGGGGCCGGCTATGGCTACACCTTC	CASSRGGAGYGYTF
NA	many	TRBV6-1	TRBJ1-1	TGTGCCAGCACTGTACCTGATGTGAACACTGAAGCTTTCTTT	CASTVPDVNTEAFF
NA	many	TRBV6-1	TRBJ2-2	TGTGCCAGCAGTGAAGTTCCGGGACGGTTTTACACCGGGGAGCTGTTTTTT	CASSEVPGRFYTGELFF
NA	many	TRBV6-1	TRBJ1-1	TGTGCCAGCAGTGTGGACAGCATGAACACTGAAGCTTTCTTT	CASSVDSMNTEAFF
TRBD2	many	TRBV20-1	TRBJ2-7	TGCAGTGCTCCCAATGCGGCTAGCGGGAGGTACGAGCAGTACTTC	CSAPNAASGRYEQYF
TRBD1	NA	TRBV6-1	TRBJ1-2	TGTGCCAGCAGTGCCGGGACAGGGGGGAACTATGGCTACACCTTC	CASSAGTGGNYGYTF
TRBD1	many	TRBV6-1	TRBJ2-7	TGTGCCAGCAGCGACAGGGTGGTGATCTACGAGCAGTACTTC	CASSDRVVIYEQYF
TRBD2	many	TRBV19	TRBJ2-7	TGTGCCAGTAGCCTTAGCGGGAGAATCTACGAGCAGTACTTC	CASSLSGRIYEQYF
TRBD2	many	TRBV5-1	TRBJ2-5	TGCGCCAGCAGCCCCCCCGGACTAGCGGGAGAAGAGACCCAGTACTTC	CASSPPGLAGEETQYF
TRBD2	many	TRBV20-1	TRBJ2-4	TGCAGTGTTGAGGGAGGGCCGAGGAACATTCAGTACTTC	CSVEGGPRNIQYF
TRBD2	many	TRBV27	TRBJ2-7	TGTGCCAGCAGTTTCTTCCGGGGGGGTCAGGAGCAGTACTTC	CASSFFRGGQEQYF
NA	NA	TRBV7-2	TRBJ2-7	TGTGCCAGCAGCGTCCGGGACACCAACCTTTCACCGCAGTACTTC	CASSVRDTNLSPQYF
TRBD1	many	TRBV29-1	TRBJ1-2	TGCAGCGCGACAGGGGGCGAATCTGGCTACACCTTC	CSATGGESGYTF
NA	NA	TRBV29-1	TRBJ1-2	TGCAGCGTTGAAGATATGGCAGGGAGCGGCTACACCTTC	CSVEDMAGSGYTF
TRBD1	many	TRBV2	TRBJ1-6	TGTGCCAGCGGGCCCTTAGACGGGACAGGGATTTCACCCCTCCACTTT	CASGPLDGTGISPLHF
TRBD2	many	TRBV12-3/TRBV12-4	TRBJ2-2	TGTGCCACCCTCGAACTTCTAGCGGGAGGGGTTAACACCGGGGAGCTGTTTTTT	CATLELLAGGVNTGELFF
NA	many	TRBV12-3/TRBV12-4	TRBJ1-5	TGTGCCAGCAGTTTGTTGCAGGGGAGTCAGCCCCAGCATTTT	CASSLLQGSQPQHF
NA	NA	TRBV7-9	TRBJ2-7	TGTGTCAGCAGTTCTCTAGAGGGGGTGGCCGTGAGCTCCTACGAGCAGTACTTC	CVSSSLEGVAVSSYEQYF
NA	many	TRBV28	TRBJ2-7	TGTGCCAGCAGGGGCGTGGGCAGGGGAAGGAGCTCCTACGAGCAGTACTTC	CASRGVGRGRSSYEQYF
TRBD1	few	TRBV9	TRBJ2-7	TGTGCCAGCAGCCCGAGCGGGGACAGGGGTCGCTACGAGCAGTACTTC	CASSPSGDRGRYEQYF
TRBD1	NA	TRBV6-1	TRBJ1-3	TGTGCCAGCAGATCAGGGGGCGGAAACACCATATATTTT	CASRSGGGNTIYF
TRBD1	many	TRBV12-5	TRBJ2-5	TGTGCTAGTGGTTCCGGGACAGGGGGAGAGACCCAGTACTTC	CASGSGTGGETQYF
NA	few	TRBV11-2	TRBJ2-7	TGTGCCAGCAGCTTAGAATTAACGCTTCGATACGAGCAGTACTTC	CASSLELTLRYEQYF
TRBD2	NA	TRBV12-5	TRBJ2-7	TGTGCTAGTGGGCTGCTAGCGGGGGGGCTAGACGAGCAGTACTTC	CASGLLAGGLDEQYF
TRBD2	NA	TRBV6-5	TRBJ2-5	TGTGCCAGCATTACTAGCGGGGAAGAGACCCAGTACTTC	CASITSGEETQYF
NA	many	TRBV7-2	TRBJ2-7	TGTGCCAGCAGCTTAATCGTCCAGCAGGGCGAGCAGTACTTC	CASSLIVQQGEQYF
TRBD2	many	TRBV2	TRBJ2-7	TGTGCCAGCAGGGAAACTAGCGTTCTACGAGAGCAGTACTTC	CASRETSVLREQYF
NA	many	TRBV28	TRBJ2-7	TGTGCCAGCAGAATACGGGGCCGAACCTACGAGCAGTACTTC	CASRIRGRTYEQYF
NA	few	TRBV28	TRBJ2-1	TGTGCCAGCAGTTTCGGATCCAATGAGCAGTTCTTC	CASSFGSNEQFF
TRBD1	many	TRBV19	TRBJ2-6	TGTGCCACCTGGGACAGGGGTAAAGCTGGGGCCAACGTCCTGACTTTC	CATWDRGKAGANVLTF
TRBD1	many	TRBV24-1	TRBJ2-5	TGTGCCACCAGTGATCCGAGACAGGGCGGAGAGACCCAGTACTTC	CATSDPRQGGETQYF
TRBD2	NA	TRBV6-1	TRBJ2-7	TGTGCCAGCAGTGAACCGGGACTAGCCTACGAGCAGTACTTC	CASSEPGLAYEQYF
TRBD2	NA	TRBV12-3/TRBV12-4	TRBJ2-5	TGTGCCAGCAGTTCCGCCCTAGCGGTCCAAGAGACCCAGTACTTC	CASSSALAVQETQYF
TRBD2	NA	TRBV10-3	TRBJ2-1	TGTGCCATCAGTGAGTCAACTAGCGGGCGGCGGAGCTCCTACAATGAGCAGTTCTTC	CAISESTSGRRSSYNEQFF
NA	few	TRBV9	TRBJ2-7	TGTGCCAGCAGCGCCCAAGACAGGTCCTACGAGCAGTACTTC	CASSAQDRSYEQYF
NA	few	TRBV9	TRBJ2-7	TGTGCCAGCAGCGTAGGACTCCCCCCCACGGAGCAGTACTTC	CASSVGLPPTEQYF
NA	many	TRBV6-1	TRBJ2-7	TGTGCCAGCAGTCAAGGGGTAGCCTACGAGCAGTACTTC	CASSQGVAYEQYF